The clone carrying this T cell receptor beta chain appeared once. Deletions cut 8 bases from V and 3 bases from J, with 13 bases between. CDR1 and CDR2 from the germline V gene are SNHLY and FYNNEI. The CDR3 loop spans 13 amino acids. The table came from immunoSEQ multiplex PCR; TCRdb's copy has only in-frame clones and leaves some out. In the table there are a few hundred thousand clones, about 93% of which are singletons. This sample was taken from a study of blood T cell repertoires in COVID-19. This rearrangement joins TRBV2 to TRBJ1-1, with D unresolved. Material for sequencing was peripheral blood. This receptor was obtained from a woman aged 30 to 39 with COVID-19, enrolled during active disease. CDR3: CASLKSRDTEAFF. In DNA form, the CDR3 reads TGTGCCAGCTTGAAATCAAGAGACACTGAAGCTTTCTTT.